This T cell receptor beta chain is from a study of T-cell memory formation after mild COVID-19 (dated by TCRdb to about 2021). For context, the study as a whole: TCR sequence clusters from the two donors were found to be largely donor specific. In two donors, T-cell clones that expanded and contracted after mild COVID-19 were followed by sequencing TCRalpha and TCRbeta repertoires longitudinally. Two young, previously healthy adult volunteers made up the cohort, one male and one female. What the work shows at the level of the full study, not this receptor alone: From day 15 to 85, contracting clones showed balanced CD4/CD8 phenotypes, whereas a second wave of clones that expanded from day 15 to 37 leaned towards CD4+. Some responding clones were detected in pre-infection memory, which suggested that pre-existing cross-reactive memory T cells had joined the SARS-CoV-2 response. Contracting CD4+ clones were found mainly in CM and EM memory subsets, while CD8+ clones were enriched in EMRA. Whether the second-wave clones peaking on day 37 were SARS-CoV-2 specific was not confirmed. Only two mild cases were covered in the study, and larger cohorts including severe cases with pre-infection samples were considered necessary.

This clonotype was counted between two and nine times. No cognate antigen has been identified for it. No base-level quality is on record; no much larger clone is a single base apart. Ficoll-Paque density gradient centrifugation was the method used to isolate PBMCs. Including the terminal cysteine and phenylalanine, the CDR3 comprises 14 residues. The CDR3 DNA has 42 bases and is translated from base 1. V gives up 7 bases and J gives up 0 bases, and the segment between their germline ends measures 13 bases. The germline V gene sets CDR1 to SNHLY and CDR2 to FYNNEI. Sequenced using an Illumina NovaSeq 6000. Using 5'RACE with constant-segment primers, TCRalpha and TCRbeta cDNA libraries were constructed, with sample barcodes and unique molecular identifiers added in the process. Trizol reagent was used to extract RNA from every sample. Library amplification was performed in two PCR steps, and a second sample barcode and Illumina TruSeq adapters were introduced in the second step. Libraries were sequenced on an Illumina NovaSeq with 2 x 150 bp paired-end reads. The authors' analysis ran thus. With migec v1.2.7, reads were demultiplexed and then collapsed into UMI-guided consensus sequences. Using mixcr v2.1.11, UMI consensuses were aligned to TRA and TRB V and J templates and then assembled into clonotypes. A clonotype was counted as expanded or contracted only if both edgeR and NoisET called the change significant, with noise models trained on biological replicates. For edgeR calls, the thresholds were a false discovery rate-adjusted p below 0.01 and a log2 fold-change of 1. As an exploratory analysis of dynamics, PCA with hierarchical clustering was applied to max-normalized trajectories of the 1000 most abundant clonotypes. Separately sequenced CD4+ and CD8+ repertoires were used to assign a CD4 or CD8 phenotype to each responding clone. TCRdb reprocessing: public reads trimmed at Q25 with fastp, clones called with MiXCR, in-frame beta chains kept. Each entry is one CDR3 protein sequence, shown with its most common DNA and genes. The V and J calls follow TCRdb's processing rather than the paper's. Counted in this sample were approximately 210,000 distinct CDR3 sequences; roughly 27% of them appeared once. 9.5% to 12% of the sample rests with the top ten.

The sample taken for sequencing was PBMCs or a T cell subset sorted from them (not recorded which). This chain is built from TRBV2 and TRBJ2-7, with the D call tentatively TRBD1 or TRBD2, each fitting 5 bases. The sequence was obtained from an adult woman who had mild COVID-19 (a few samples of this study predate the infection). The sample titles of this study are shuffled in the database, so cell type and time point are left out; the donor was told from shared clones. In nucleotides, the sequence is TGTGCCAGCACCGTTTTGGGGGTCTCCTACGAGCAGTACTTC. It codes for CASTVLGVSYEQYF.